This is a list of T cell receptor beta chains from one sample in a study of vaccination and CD4 T cells after COVID-19. A single record per CDR3 protein comes from TCRdb applying MiXCR to the PCR reads. The sample lists 3,200 or so distinct CDR3 sequences, roughly 83% seen once, with about 30% in the top ten. Their antigens are not known. Sequenced input: CD4+ T cells from blood, cultured in vitro. Receptors originate from a human donor who had recovered from COVID-19. Each CDR3 is given with its conserved first and last residue. The D gene is left open where the match is weak. Some rows mark clone size as missing; the rest say once, few, many or name a class of expanded clone.

D: NA
V: TRBV7-2
size: NA
J: TRBJ1-3
DNA: TGTGCCAGCAGCAAGGGGGTGACTGGAAACACCATATATTTT
CDR3: CASSKGVTGNTIYF

D: NA
V: TRBV7-9
size: NA
J: TRBJ1-2
DNA: TGTGCCAGCAGCCCACAAATTACTGGAGGGGCGGGCTATGGCTACACCTTC
CDR3: CASSPQITGGAGYGYTF

D: NA
V: TRBV11-2
size: NA
J: TRBJ1-3
DNA: TGTGCCAGCAGCCCATCGAGGGGGTTTGGAAACACCATATATTTT
CDR3: CASSPSRGFGNTIYF

D: NA
V: TRBV9
size: once
J: TRBJ2-1
DNA: TGTGCCAGCAGCGCCTTCTCCGAGCAGTTCTTC
CDR3: CASSAFSEQFF

D: NA
V: TRBV19
size: NA
J: TRBJ1-1
DNA: TGTGCCAGCAAGGCGGGGAACACTGAAGCTTTCTTT
CDR3: CASKAGNTEAFF

D: TRBD2
V: TRBV24-1
size: once
J: TRBJ2-5
DNA: TGTGCCACCAGTGCCGGGGGGTACCAAGAGACCCAGTACTTC
CDR3: CATSAGGYQETQYF

D: NA
V: TRBV7-8
size: NA
J: TRBJ1-2
DNA: TGTGCCAGCAGCCTCGCCCAGGTCGCCTATGGCTACACCTTC
CDR3: CASSLAQVAYGYTF

D: NA
V: TRBV20-1
size: NA
J: TRBJ1-2
DNA: TGCAGTGCTAGACTACCGGGCGAGAGGGGAAATGGCTACACCTTC
CDR3: CSARLPGERGNGYTF

D: TRBD2
V: TRBV7-2
size: NA
J: TRBJ2-3
DNA: TGTGCCAGCAGCTTATTTGGGGGGGGGACGACAGATACGCAGTATTTT
CDR3: CASSLFGGGTTDTQYF

D: NA
V: TRBV19
size: NA
J: TRBJ1-3
DNA: TGTGCCAGTAGGGCACCTCGGGGCCACTCTGGAAACACCATATATTTT
CDR3: CASRAPRGHSGNTIYF

D: NA
V: TRBV6-2/TRBV6-3
size: NA
J: TRBJ1-1
DNA: TGTGCCAGCAGTTACCTAGGGAACACTGAAGCTTTCTTT
CDR3: CASSYLGNTEAFF

D: NA
V: TRBV12-3/TRBV12-4
size: NA
J: TRBJ1-6
DNA: TGTGCCAGCAGTTTCGGACAGTTGGCCTACTCACCCCTCCACTTT
CDR3: CASSFGQLAYSPLHF

D: NA
V: TRBV5-4
size: NA
J: TRBJ1-1
DNA: TGTGCCAGCAGCTTGGTTCAGGGCGTGAACACTGAAGCTTTCTTT
CDR3: CASSLVQGVNTEAFF

D: NA
V: TRBV5-1
size: NA
J: TRBJ2-3
DNA: TGCGCCAGCAGCCTCGTGGGGGGCGGGTTTACAGATACGCAGTATTTT
CDR3: CASSLVGGGFTDTQYF

D: TRBD1
V: TRBV6-1
size: NA
J: TRBJ1-4
DNA: TGTGCCAGCAGTAATTCCGGGACAGGCCCTGAAAAACTGTTTTTT
CDR3: CASSNSGTGPEKLFF

D: NA
V: TRBV7-2
size: NA
J: TRBJ1-2
DNA: TGTGCCAGCACCCCATCGCTGGACTTTGGGTTTTATGGCTACACCTTC
CDR3: CASTPSLDFGFYGYTF

D: TRBD1
V: TRBV20-1
size: NA
J: TRBJ2-3
DNA: TGCAGTGCTAGCGGGACAGGAGTTGCAGATACGCAGTATTTT
CDR3: CSASGTGVADTQYF

D: TRBD1
V: TRBV6-2/TRBV6-3
size: NA
J: TRBJ1-5
DNA: TGTGCCAGCAGTCCCGGGACAGGGAAGGCCCATCAGCCCCAGCATTTT
CDR3: CASSPGTGKAHQPQHF